Each of the 22 T cell receptor beta chains below was sequenced from the same sample in a study of vaccination and CD4 T cells after COVID-19 (dated by TCRdb to between 2021 and 2022). The library was prepared using PCR. TCRdb records Illumina iSeq 100 as the sequencer. DNA from cultured CD4+ T cells was subjected to TCR sequencing with the Oncomine TCR Beta short-read assay at the Johns Hopkins FTIC core. TCRdb reanalyzed the raw reads on its own, using fastp at Q25 for trimming and MiXCR for clone calling, and kept in-frame beta chains. Each record represents a unique CDR3 protein, reported with the most common genes and DNA among its rows. In all, the sample holds tens of thousands of distinct CDR3 sequences, and about 45% of those were seen once. The top ten clonotypes cover around 5% of the sample. The antigens of these receptors remain unknown. In light of the paper, this sample's time point label describes: late sampling 161 to 241 days after vaccination in a few convalescent patients. Interpreted using the paper, the treatment or condition label stands for: roughly 10-day PBMC culture with coronavirus spike peptide pools or control peptides (ViraFEST assay).

The starting material was CD4+ T cells from blood, cultured in vitro, obtained about 7 months after SARS-CoV-2 vaccination. The receptors derive from a human donor who had recovered from COVID-19.

This clonotype was seen a few times. The chain combines TRBV20-1 with TRBJ2-7, with 8 bases that match TRBD2. Germline V gene data show CDR1 as DFQATT and CDR2 as SNEGSKA (reference sequence). The CDR3 is 16 amino acids. Trimming cost V 6 bases and J 0 bases; bases outside gene matches: 13. The CDR3 loop reads CSARTLIAGLSYEQYF. Here the CDR3 DNA reads TGCAGTGCCCGAACGCTGATAGCGGGACTCTCCTACGAGCAGTACTTC.

The chain employs TRBV6-2 or TRBV6-3 and TRBJ2-7; unclear D gene. CDR3 length: 13 residues. Germline V gene lookup returns CDR1 MNHEY and CDR2 SVGEGT. V shed 5 bases and J shed 4 bases, with 12 bases lying between them. The CDR3 reads CASSHITTYEQYF. CDR3 in DNA: TGTGCCAGCAGTCACATAACCACTTACGAGCAGTACTTC.

V gene TRBV7-9 combines with J gene TRBJ2-5, with D uncertain. V was cut by 8 bases and J by 6 bases, with 10 bases left in between. This CDR3 is built from 11 residues. Germline CDR1 reads SEHNR; CDR2 reads FQNEAQ (reference sequence). The CDR3 here is CASAAKQTQYF. DNA of the CDR3: TGTGCCAGCGCCGCCAAACAGACCCAGTACTTC.

By frequency in the sample, this clonotype is medium-sized (0.01 to 0.1%). The genes are TRBV20-1 and TRBJ1-5, with a possible D match to TRBD1 (5 bases). The ends were cut back, 3 bases at V and 2 bases at J, with 11 bases in the middle. Germline V gives CDR1 DFQATT, CDR2 SNEGSKA (reference sequence). The CDR3 contains 14 residues. The CDR3 coding sequence is TGCAGTGCTAGGCCCGGGGCGGGCAATCAGCCCCAGCATTTT. As protein: CSARPGAGNQPQHF.

The chain employs TRBV19 and TRBJ2-7; 7 bases match TRBD1. CDR3 length: 13 residues. CDR1 is LNHDA and CDR2 is SQIVND in the germline V gene (reference sequence). Trimming took 4 bases from V and 5 from J; bases not matched to a gene: 5. The CDR3 reads CASSNRGGHEQYF. The CDR3 DNA follows: TGTGCCAGTAGTAACAGGGGCGGCCACGAGCAGTACTTC.

In its sample, this clonotype was seen a few times. V gene TRBV15 combines with J gene TRBJ1-5, with 7 bases identical to TRBD1. Germline V lookup: CDR1 LNHNV, CDR2 YYDKDF (reference sequence). The CDR3 consists of 16 residues. The trim removed 4 bases at V and 3 bases at J, leaving 9 bases unmatched. The CDR3 sequence is CATSTTTGRVNQPQHF. The CDR3 DNA reads as TGTGCCACCAGCACCACGACAGGGAGAGTCAATCAGCCCCAGCATTTT. The variable domain in full, with the rest retrieved from reference TRBV15 and TRBJ1-5, is DAMVIQNPRYQVTQFGKPVTLSCSQTLNHNVMYWYQQKSSQAPKLLFHYYDKDFNNEADTPDNFQSRRPNTSFCFLDIRSPGLGDTAMYLCATSTTTGRVNQPQHFGDGTRLSIL.

In its sample, this clonotype is medium-sized. The rearrangement uses TRBV19 and TRBJ1-5; D not resolved. The V gene's germline CDR1 is LNHDA and CDR2 SQIVND (reference sequence). Trimming shortened V by 7 bases and J by 11 bases, and 15 bases separated the two germline ends. This CDR3 spans 12 amino acids. The CDR3 region is CASTIGFRAQHF. The CDR3, as DNA: TGTGCCAGTACCATCGGTTTTAGGGCCCAGCATTTT.

The J gene is TRBJ1-5, the V gene TRBV7-8; tentatively, D is TRBD1 (5 bases). The V and J ends lost 6 bases and 1 base respectively, with 16 bases between them. This CDR3 contains 16 residues. Germline-derived CDR1 and CDR2 are SGHVS and FQNEAQ. CDR3 bases: TGTGCCAGCAGACCAACGCGGGACGGGAGCAATCAGCCCCAGCATTTT. Translated, it gives CASRPTRDGSNQPQHF.

This clonotype was counted a few times. The J gene is TRBJ2-7, the V gene TRBV20-1; D might be TRBD1 (7 bases). This CDR3 is built from 14 residues. Germline V gene data show CDR1 as DFQATT and CDR2 as SNEGSKA (reference sequence). Trimming pared 6 bases from V and 0 bases from J, leaving 15 bases between. Here the CDR3 DNA reads TGCAGTGCCCACCGCGGGACAGCCTCCTACGAGCAGTACTTC. Residues: CSAHRGTASYEQYF.

The rearrangement uses TRBV28 and TRBJ2-5; perhaps D is TRBD1 or TRBD2 (7 bases each). The ends were cut back, 7 bases at V and 4 bases at J, with 16 bases in the middle. The germline CDR1 and CDR2 sequences are MDHEN and SYDVKM. This CDR3 is built from 14 residues. The CDR3 DNA is TGTGCCAGCATCCGACAGGGAGGGGGAGAGACCCAGTACTTC. Protein sequence: CASIRQGGGETQYF. The full variable domain, completed using reference TRBV28 and TRBJ2-5, is DVKVTQSSRYLVKRTGEKVFLECVQDMDHENMFWYRQDPGLGLRLIYFSYDVKMKEKGDIPEGYSVSREKKERFSLILESASTNQTSMYLCASIRQGGGETQYFGPGTRLLVL.

This clonotype was picked up a small number of times. V gene TRBV4-3 combines with J gene TRBJ2-2; TRBD1 matches at 7 bases. Per the germline V gene, CDR1 is LGHNA and CDR2 is YSLEER. This CDR3 region has 14 residues. Germline trimming cut 5 bases from V and 1 base from J; bases unmatched to any gene: 1. Here the CDR3 DNA reads TGCGCCAGCAGCTGGACAGGGAACACCGGGGAGCTGTTTTTT. Its translation: CASSWTGNTGELFF.

The V call is TRBV4-3, the J call TRBJ2-3; weak D call: TRBD2 (6 bases). V was shortened by 1 base and J by 0 bases, with 8 bases between the two germline ends. CDR3 length: 15 amino acids. Per germline, CDR1 LGHNA and CDR2 YSLEER. As DNA, the CDR3 is TGCGCCAGCAGCCAAGGAGGGACTAGCACAGATACGCAGTATTTT. It codes for CASSQGGTSTDTQYF.

This clonotype appeared a few times. This sequence joins TRBV24-1 and TRBJ2-1; 9 bases line up with TRBD2. The CDR3 loop spans 16 amino acids. Germline CDR1 and CDR2: KGHDR and SFDVKD. Trimming at V came to 10 bases and at J to 0 bases, leaving 9 bases not matched to a gene. The CDR3 here is CATSGTSSSSYNEQFF. CDR3 nucleotides: TGTGCCACTAGCGGGACTAGCTCGAGCTCCTACAATGAGCAGTTCTTC.

The V and J genes are TRBV2 and TRBJ2-5, with 8 bases fitting TRBD1. In germline, CDR1 is SNHLY, CDR2 FYNNEI. This CDR3 has 16 amino acids. The trim removed 7 bases at V and 4 bases at J, leaving 14 bases unmatched. As DNA, the CDR3 is TGTGCCAGCACCCTCCTTTCGGCAGGGGGCAGAGAGACCCAGTACTTC. As protein: CASTLLSAGGRETQYF.

The CDR3: CASSETRSGSRWGETQYF. As DNA, the CDR3 is TGTGCCAGCAGTGAAACAAGAAGCGGGAGCCGCTGGGGAGAGACCCAGTACTTC. The J gene is TRBJ2-5, the V gene TRBV6-1; TRBD2 agrees at 8 bases. The CDR3 totals 18 residues. CDR1 and CDR2 (germline): MNHNS, SASEGT. J gave up 4 bases and V 2 bases, and 15 bases lay outside the gene matches.

The chain is built from TRBV6-5 and TRBJ1-6; 7 nucleotides align to TRBD1. This CDR3 has 16 residues. With 2 bases clipped from V and 8 bases from J, the junction kept 9 bases outside the gene matches. Germline-derived CDR1 and CDR2 are MNHEY and SVGAGI. CDR3 protein: CASSYRGLGGDSPLHF. DNA of the CDR3: TGTGCCAGCAGTTACAGGGGGCTTGGTGGTGATTCACCCCTCCACTTT.

This chain uses TRBV5-1 with TRBJ2-5; 10 bases map to TRBD2. Germline V gives CDR1 SGHRS, CDR2 YFSETQ. The trim removed 7 bases at V and 5 bases at J, leaving 8 bases unmatched. The CDR3 loop spans 14 amino acids. CDR3 region: CASRTSGKMETQYF. CDR3 coding DNA: TGCGCCAGCCGAACTAGCGGGAAAATGGAGACCCAGTACTTC.

The chain links TRBV24-1 to TRBJ1-2; D uncertain. The germline V gene has CDR1 KGHDR and CDR2 SFDVKD. V dropped 1 base and J dropped 7 bases, with 3 bases sitting between them. The CDR3 extends over 11 amino acids. The CDR3 region is CATSDFSGYTF. The DNA for the CDR3 is TGTGCCACCAGTGATTTCTCTGGCTACACCTTC.

Only one count was recorded for this clonotype. The J gene is TRBJ2-5, the V gene TRBV29-1; D not resolved. Germline CDR1 and CDR2: SQVTM and ANQGSEA. The CDR3 spans 10 residues. V was trimmed by 3 bases and J by 5 bases, leaving 4 bases between them. The CDR3 coding sequence is TGCAGCGTTGAGGGGGAGACCCAGTACTTC. It encodes CSVEGETQYF.

The chain recombines TRBV20-1 with TRBJ2-1; D not resolved. The CDR3 is 14 residues long. The germline V gene has CDR1 DFQATT and CDR2 SNEGSKA (reference sequence). Trimming took off 3 bases at V and 4 bases at J, with 13 bases between the two ends. The chain's CDR3 is CSASGFGVYNEQFF. The CDR3 coding sequence is TGCAGTGCTAGCGGGTTTGGGGTTTACAATGAGCAGTTCTTC.

The chain carries TRBV19 and TRBJ1-2, with 11 bases aligning to TRBD1. V gave up 4 bases and J gave up 8 bases; unmatched junction bases: 9. Germline values: CDR1 LNHDA, CDR2 SQIVND (reference sequence). This CDR3 has 15 residues. CDR3 coding DNA: TGTGCCAGTAGTAGCTCGGGACAGGGGGTTTACGGCTACACCTTC. Translated, it gives CASSSSGQGVYGYTF.

The chain is built from TRBV20-1 and TRBJ1-2, with a weak D call TRBD1 (6 bases). The germline CDR1 and CDR2 sequences are DFQATT and SNEGSKA (reference sequence). CDR3 length equals 13 residues. The CDR3 nucleotides are TGCAGCGCCCTCCGGGACATGAATATTGGCTACACCTTC. Its protein is CSALRDMNIGYTF.